This TCR beta chain is from a study of T cells after yellow fever vaccination. Study-level findings and limits: Booster sampling recovered most clones from primary vaccination (around 96% CD4, around 90% CD8).

Of note for this clonotype: The antigen is unknown.

One entry per CDR3 protein, called by TCRdb with MiXCR from the 5' RACE reads. The sample shows a few hundred thousand distinct CDR3 sequences, more than 3% of them seen only once. The CDR3 consists of 8 residues. V was cut by 6 bases and J by 11 bases, with 2 bases left in between. Per the germline V gene, CDR1 is MNHEY and CDR2 is SMNVEV (reference sequence). The sequencing here drew on PBMCs, taken on the day of the yellow fever booster vaccination. This receptor was obtained from a man aged 18 to 30 who received the YFV17D yellow fever vaccine. The genes are TRBV27 and TRBJ1-3; D is ambiguous. The CDR3 DNA sequence: TGTGCCAGCAGGGCCATATATTTT. Amino acids: CASRAIYF.